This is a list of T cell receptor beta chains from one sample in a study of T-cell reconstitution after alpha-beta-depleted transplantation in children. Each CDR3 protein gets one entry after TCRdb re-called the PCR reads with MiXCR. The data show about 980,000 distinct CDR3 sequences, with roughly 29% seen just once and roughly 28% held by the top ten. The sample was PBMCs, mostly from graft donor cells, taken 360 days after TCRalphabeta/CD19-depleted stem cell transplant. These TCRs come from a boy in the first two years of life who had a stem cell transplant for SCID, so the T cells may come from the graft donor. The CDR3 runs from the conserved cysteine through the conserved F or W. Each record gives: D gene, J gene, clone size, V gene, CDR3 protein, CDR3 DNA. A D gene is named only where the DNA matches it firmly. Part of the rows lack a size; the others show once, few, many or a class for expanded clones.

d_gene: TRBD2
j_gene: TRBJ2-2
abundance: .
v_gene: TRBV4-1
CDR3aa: CASSRRLATRTGELFF
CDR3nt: TGCGCCAGCAGCCGCAGACTAGCGACTAGGACCGGGGAGCTGTTTTTT

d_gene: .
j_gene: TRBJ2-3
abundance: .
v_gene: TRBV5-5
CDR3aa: CASSSMGQGSTDTQYF
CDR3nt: TGTGCCAGCAGCTCAATGGGGCAGGGCAGCACAGATACGCAGTATTTT

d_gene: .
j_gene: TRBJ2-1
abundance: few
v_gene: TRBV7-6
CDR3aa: CASSLGARNEQFF
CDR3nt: TGTGCCAGCAGCTTAGGGGCGAGAAATGAGCAGTTCTTC

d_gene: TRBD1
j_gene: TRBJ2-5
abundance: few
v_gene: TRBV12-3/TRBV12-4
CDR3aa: CASSFRQGLQTQYF
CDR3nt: TGTGCCAGCAGTTTCCGACAGGGTCTTCAGACCCAGTACTTC

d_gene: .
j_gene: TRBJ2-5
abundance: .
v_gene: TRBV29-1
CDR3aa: CSVPEGLQTQYF
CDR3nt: TGCAGCGTTCCAGAGGGGCTACAGACCCAGTACTTC

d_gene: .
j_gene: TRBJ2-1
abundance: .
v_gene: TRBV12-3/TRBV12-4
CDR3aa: CASGEGGNEQFF
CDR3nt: TGTGCCAGCGGCGAGGGTGGCAATGAGCAGTTCTTC

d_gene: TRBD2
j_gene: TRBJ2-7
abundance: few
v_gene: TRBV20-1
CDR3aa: CSADGGGSYEQYF
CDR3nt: TGCAGTGCTGACGGGGGGGGATCCTACGAGCAGTACTTC

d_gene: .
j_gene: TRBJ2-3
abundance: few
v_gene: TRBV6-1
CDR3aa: CAIVSFGTTDTQYF
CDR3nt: TGTGCCATAGTTTCATTTGGGACTACAGATACGCAGTATTTT

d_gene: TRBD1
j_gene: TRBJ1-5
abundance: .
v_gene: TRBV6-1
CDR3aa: CASRSGTGARPQHF
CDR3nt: TGTGCCAGCAGGAGCGGGACAGGGGCAAGGCCCCAGCATTTT

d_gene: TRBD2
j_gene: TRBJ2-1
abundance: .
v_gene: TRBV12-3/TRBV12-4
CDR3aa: CASSSGGGRGNEQFF
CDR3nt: TGTGCCAGCAGTTCCGGGGGGGGACGGGGGAATGAGCAGTTCTTC

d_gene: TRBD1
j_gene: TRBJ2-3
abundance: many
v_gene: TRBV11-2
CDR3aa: CASSLEGTEQYF
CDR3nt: TGTGCCAGCAGCTTAGAGGGGACAGAGCAGTATTTT

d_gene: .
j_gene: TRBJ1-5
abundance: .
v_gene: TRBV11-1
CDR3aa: CASQGGGNSNQPQHF
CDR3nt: TGTGCCAGCCAAGGGGGGGGCAATAGCAATCAGCCCCAGCATTTT

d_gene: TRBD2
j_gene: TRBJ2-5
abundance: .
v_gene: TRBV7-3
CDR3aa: CASSYLAGRLETQYF
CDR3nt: TGTGCCAGCAGCTATCTAGCGGGCCGACTAGAGACCCAGTACTTC

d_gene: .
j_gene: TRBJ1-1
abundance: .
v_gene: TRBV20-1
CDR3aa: CSARPRNTEAFF
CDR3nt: TGCAGTGCTAGACCGAGGAACACTGAAGCTTTCTTT

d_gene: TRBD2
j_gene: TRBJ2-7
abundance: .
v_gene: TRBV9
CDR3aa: CASSVQAGDEQYF
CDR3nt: TGTGCCAGCAGCGTTCAAGCGGGGGACGAGCAGTACTTC

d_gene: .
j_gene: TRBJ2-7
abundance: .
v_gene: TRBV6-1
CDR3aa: CASSEGGLGTYEQYF
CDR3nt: TGTGCCAGCAGTGAAGGGGGCCTAGGTACGTACGAGCAGTACTTC

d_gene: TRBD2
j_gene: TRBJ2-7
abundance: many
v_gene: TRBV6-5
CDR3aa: CASSYSRAASGGAYEQYF
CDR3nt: TGTGCCAGCAGTTACTCGAGGGCCGCTAGCGGGGGGGCTTACGAGCAGTACTTC

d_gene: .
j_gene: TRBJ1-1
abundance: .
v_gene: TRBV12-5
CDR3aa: CASGLAGLEAFF
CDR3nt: TGTGCTAGTGGGCTCGCCGGGCTTGAAGCTTTCTTT

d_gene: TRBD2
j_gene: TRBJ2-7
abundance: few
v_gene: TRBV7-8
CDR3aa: CASRTQSGAYEQYF
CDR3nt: TGTGCCAGCAGGACCCAAAGCGGGGCCTACGAGCAGTATTTC

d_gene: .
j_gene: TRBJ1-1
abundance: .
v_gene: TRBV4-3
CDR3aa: CASSQGPKKAFF
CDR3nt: TGCGCCAGCAGCCAAGGTCCTAAAAAAGCTTTCTTT

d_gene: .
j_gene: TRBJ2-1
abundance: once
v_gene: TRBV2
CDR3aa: CASCTRANNEQFF
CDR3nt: TGTGCCAGCTGCACTAGAGCTAACAATGAGCAGTTCTTC

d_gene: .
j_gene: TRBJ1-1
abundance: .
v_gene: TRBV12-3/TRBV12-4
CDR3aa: CASSLSGAGIGNTEAFF
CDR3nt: TGTGCCAGCAGTTTAAGTGGCGCAGGGATTGGGAACACTGAAGCTTTCTTT

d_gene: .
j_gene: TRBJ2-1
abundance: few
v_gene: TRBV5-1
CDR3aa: CASSLGSGGWGDDEQFF
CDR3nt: TGCGCCAGCAGCTTGGGGAGTGGGGGGTGGGGCGATGATGAGCAGTTCTTC

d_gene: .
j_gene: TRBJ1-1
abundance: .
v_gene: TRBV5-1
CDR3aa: CASSVTTGGNTEAFF
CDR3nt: TGCGCCAGCAGCGTGACCACCGGGGGGAACACTGAAGCTTTCTTT

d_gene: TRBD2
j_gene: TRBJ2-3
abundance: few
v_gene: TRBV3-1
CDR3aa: CASSQDLGLASDTQYF
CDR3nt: TGTGCCAGCAGCCAAGATCTGGGACTAGCGTCAGATACGCAGTATTTT

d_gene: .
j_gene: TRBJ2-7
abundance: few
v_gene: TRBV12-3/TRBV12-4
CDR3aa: CASTAGTVTYEQYF
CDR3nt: TGTGCCAGCACCGCAGGTACAGTGACCTACGAGCAGTACTTC

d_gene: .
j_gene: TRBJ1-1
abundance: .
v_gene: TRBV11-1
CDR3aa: CASSLAPGFAEAFF
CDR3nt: TGTGCCAGCAGCTTAGCGCCAGGGTTCGCTGAAGCTTTCTTT

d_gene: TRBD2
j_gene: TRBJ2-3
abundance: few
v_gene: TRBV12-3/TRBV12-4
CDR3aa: CASSQGLAGVTDTQYF
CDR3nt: TGTGCCAGCAGTCAAGGACTAGCGGGGGTGACAGATACGCAGTATTTT

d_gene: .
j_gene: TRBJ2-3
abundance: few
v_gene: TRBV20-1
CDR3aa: CSAIGGNTDTQYF
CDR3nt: TGCAGTGCAATAGGGGGGAACACAGATACGCAGTATTTT

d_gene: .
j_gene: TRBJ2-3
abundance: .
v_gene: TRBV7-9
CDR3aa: CASSLGELYTDTQYF
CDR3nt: TGTGCCAGCAGCCTGGGGGAGCTATACACAGATACGCAGTATTTT

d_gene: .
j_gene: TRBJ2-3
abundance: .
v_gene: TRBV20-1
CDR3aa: CSAGSGARTDTQYF
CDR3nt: TGCAGTGCTGGGAGCGGAGCTCGCACAGATACGCAGTATTTT

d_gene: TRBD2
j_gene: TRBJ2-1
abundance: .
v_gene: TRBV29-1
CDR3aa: CSVAPASGGRSNEQFF
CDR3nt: TGCAGCGTTGCCCCGGCTAGCGGGGGGCGCTCGAATGAGCAGTTCTTC

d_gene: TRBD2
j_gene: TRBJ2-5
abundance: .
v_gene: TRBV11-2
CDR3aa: CASSLSASGGETQYF
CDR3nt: TGTGCCAGCAGCTTATCCGCTAGCGGGGGAGAGACCCAGTACTTC

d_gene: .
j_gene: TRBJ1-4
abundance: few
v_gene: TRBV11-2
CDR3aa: CASSWEFGEKLFF
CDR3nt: TGTGCCAGCAGCTGGGAGTTTGGTGAAAAACTGTTTTTT

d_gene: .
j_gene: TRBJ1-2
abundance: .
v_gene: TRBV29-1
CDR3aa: CSVESVYGYTF
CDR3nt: TGCAGCGTTGAAAGCGTTTATGGCTACACCTTC

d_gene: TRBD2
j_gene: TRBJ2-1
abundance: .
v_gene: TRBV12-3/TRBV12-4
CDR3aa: CASSSDGLAGDLNYNEQFF
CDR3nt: TGTGCCAGCAGTTCCGACGGACTAGCGGGGGATCTAAACTACAATGAGCAGTTCTTC

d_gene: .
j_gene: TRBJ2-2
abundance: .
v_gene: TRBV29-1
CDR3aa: CSVEGTTNTGELFF
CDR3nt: TGCAGCGTTGAGGGGACAACGAACACCGGGGAGCTGTTTTTT